These T cell receptor beta chains were read from a single sample in a study of T cell responses to AZD1222 COVID-19 vaccine. Clones were sequenced by immunoSEQ multiplex PCR, and TCRdb holds only the in-frame ones, with some missing. Here the sample spans 60,000 to 80,000 clones, 85% to 90% being singletons. The sample in question was peripheral blood, obtained on day 0 of AZD1222 vaccination. Source of these receptors: an adult in good health. The CDR3 runs from the conserved cysteine through the conserved F or W. The D gene is left open where the match is weak. Expanded clones get a size class; other rows say once, few or many, or leave the size out.

V gene	J gene	D gene	clone size	CDR3 protein	CDR3 DNA
TRBV29-1	TRBJ2-1	-	-	CSVEGSVYNEQFF	TGCAGCGTTGAGGGGTCAGTCTACAATGAGCAGTTCTTC
TRBV9	TRBJ1-4	-	-	CASSVGAQGEKLFF	TGTGCCAGCAGCGTAGGGGCCCAGGGGGAAAAACTGTTTTTT
TRBV27	TRBJ2-7	-	-	CASSLIGTSYEQYF	TGTGCCAGCAGTTTAATCGGTACCAGTTACGAGCAGTACTTC
TRBV6-4	TRBJ2-1	TRBD1	-	CASSDPGQGPYNEQFF	TGTGCCAGCAGTGACCCGGGACAGGGACCTTACAATGAGCAGTTCTTC
TRBV27	TRBJ2-3	TRBD1	-	CASSSQGAVGFGRTDTQYF	TGTGCCAGCAGTTCTCAGGGGGCCGTCGGATTTGGGCGCACAGATACGCAGTATTTT
TRBV6-6	TRBJ1-2	-	-	CASIPGGGFRYGYTF	TGTGCCAGCATCCCGGGGGGAGGCTTTAGGTATGGCTACACCTTC
TRBV7-8	TRBJ1-2	-	-	CASSLGYDGGYTF	TGTGCCAGCAGCTTAGGGTATGACGGGGGCTACACCTTC
TRBV27	TRBJ2-7	-	-	CASKDRSYEQYF	TGTGCCAGCAAGGACAGATCGTACGAGCAGTACTTC
TRBV11-2	TRBJ2-7	TRBD2	-	CASSLGVTSGGSYEQYF	TGTGCCAGCAGCTTAGGTGTGACTAGCGGGGGTTCCTACGAGCAGTACTTC
TRBV9	TRBJ1-6	-	-	CASSVAGGGNSPLHF	TGTGCCAGCAGCGTAGCCGGGGGTGGGAATTCACCCCTCCACTTT
TRBV28	TRBJ2-7	-	-	CASRSGQSYEQYF	TGTGCCAGCAGATCCGGACAGTCCTACGAGCAGTACTTC
TRBV19	TRBJ1-5	-	once	CASSFGFGQPQHF	TGTGCCAGTAGTTTCGGATTCGGACAGCCCCAGCATTTT
TRBV27	TRBJ1-1	-	-	CASSSPARGDTEAFF	TGTGCCAGCAGTTCTCCGGCCAGGGGCGATACTGAAGCTTTCTTT
TRBV30	TRBJ1-6	-	-	CAWSVPRGREADSPLHF	TGTGCCTGGAGTGTACCCCGGGGGAGGGAGGCGGATTCACCCCTCCACTTT
TRBV6-5	TRBJ1-5	-	-	CASSQGFNQPQHF	TGTGCCAGCAGTCAGGGGTTCAATCAGCCCCAGCATTTT